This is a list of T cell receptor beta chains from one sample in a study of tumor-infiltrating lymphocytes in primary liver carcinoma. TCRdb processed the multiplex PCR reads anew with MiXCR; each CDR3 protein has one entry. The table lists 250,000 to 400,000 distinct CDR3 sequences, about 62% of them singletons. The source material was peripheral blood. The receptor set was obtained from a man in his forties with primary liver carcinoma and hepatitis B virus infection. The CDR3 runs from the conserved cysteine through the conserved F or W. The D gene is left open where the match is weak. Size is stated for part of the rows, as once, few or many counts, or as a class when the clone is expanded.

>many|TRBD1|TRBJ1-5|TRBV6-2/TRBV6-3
CASIGQGPLSNQPQHF
TGTGCCAGCATCGGACAGGGCCCCCTTAGCAATCAGCCCCAGCATTTT
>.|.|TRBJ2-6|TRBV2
CASSDWSSGANVLTF
TGTGCCAGCAGCGATTGGAGCTCTGGGGCCAACGTCCTGACTTTC
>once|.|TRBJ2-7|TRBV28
CASSGRWEQYF
TGTGCCAGCAGTGGGAGGTGGGAGCAGTACTTC
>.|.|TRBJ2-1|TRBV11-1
CVSARNVLSSYNEQSF
TGTGTCAGTGCCCGGAACGTCCTGAGCTCCTACAATGAGCAGTCCTTC
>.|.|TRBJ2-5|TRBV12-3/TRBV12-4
CASSPAQEVQYF
TGTGCCAGCAGCCCGGCCCAAGAGGTCCAGTACTTC
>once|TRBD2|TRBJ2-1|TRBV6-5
CANSGLAGSSYDEQFF
TGTGCCAACAGTGGACTAGCGGGAAGCTCCTACGATGAGCAGTTCTTC
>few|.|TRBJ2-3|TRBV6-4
CASIEPGSGTQYF
TGTGCCAGCATCGAACCCGGGTCGGGTACGCAGTATTTT
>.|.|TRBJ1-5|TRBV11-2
CANSLSDYQPQHF
TGCGCCAACAGCTTAAGCGATTATCAGCCCCAGCATTTT
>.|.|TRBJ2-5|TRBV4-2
CASSQGLTRQQKAQYF
TGTGCCAGCAGCCAAGGCCTGACAAGGCAACAAAAGGCCCAGTACTTC
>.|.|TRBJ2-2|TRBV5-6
CASSLLDLANGELFF
TGTGCCAGCAGCCTGCTCGACCTAGCGAACGGGGAGCTGTTTTTT
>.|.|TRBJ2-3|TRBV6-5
CAGSYSGGTDTQYF
TGTGCCGGCAGTTACTCGGGAGGCACAGATACGCAGTATTTT
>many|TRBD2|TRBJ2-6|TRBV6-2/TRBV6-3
CASSTLAGGNSGANVLTF
TGTGCCAGCAGTACCCTAGCGGGAGGGAACTCTGGGGCCAACGTCCTGACTTTC
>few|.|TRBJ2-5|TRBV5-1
CASSPAQGETQYF
TGCGCCAGCAGCCCGGCCCAGGGAGAGACCCAGTACTTC
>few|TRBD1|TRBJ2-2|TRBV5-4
CASSLTGGADTGELFF
TGTGCCAGCAGTTTAACAGGGGGCGCGGACACCGGGGAGCTGTTTTTT
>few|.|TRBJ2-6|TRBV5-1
CASSSKEGTGANVLTF
TGCGCCAGCAGCTCGAAAGAGGGTACCGGGGCCAACGTCCTGACTTTT
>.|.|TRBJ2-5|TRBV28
CASSQTGKGWTQYF
TGTGCCAGCTCACAGACAGGAAAAGGATGGACCCAGTACTTC
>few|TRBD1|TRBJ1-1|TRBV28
CASTGQGRAFF
TGTGCCAGCACTGGACAGGGTAGAGCTTTCTTT
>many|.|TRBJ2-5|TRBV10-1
CASSEGRRGEETQYF
TGCGCCAGCAGTGAAGGTCGGCGGGGCGAAGAGACCCAGTACTTC
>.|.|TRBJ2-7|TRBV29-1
CNVESRGHSEQYF
TGCAACGTTGAATCTCGGGGACACAGCGAGCAGTACTTC
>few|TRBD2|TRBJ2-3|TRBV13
CASSGLAATDTQYF
TGTGCCAGCAGCGGACTAGCGGCCACAGATACGCAGTATTTT
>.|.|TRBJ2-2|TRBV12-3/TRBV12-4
CASRRLLAGEPFF
TGTGCCAGCAGGAGACTTCTCGCCGGGGAGCCGTTTTTT
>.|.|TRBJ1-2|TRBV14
CASSQDSGVFGYTF
TGTGCCAGCAGCCAAGATTCGGGGGTTTTTGGCTACACCTTC
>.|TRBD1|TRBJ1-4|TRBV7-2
CASSADRDGEKLFF
TGTGCCAGTAGCGCGGACAGGGACGGAGAAAAACTGTTTTTT
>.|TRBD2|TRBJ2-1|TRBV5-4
CVSSLRSSGSKDEQFF
TGTGTCAGCAGCTTGCGGTCTAGCGGGAGCAAGGATGAGCAGTTCTTC
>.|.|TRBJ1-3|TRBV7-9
CASSQRGNTIYF
TGTGCCAGCAGCCAGCGTGGAAACACCATATATTTT
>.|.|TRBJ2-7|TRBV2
CASSEIGVLEQYF
TGTGCCAGCAGTGAAATCGGGGTGCTCGAGCAGTACTTC
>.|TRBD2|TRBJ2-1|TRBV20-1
CSAPREAILNEQFF
TGCAGCGCACCCCGGGAGGCCATACTCAATGAGCAGTTCTTC
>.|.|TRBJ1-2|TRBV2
CASRMSGDNYGYTF
TGTGCCAGCAGAATGAGCGGAGATAACTATGGCTACACCTTC
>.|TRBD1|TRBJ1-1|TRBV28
CASCPGTVTSAFF
TGTGCCAGCTGTCCCGGGACAGTCACCTCAGCTTTCTTT
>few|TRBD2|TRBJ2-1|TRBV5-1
CASSGSGSYNEQFF
TGCGCCAGCAGTGGGAGCGGGAGCTACAATGAGCAGTTCTTC
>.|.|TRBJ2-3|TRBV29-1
CNVGGGTDTQYF
.
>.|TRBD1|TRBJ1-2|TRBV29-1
CNVTTDLDRGGGYTF
TGCAACGTAACCACGGACCTGGACAGGGGTGGAGGCTACACCTTC
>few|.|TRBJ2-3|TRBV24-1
CATSGRAGGTDTQYF
TGTGCCACTTCTGGAAGGGCCGGGGGCACAGATACGCAGTATTTT
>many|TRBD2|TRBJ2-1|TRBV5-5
CASSSLGTSGGNEQFF
TGTGCCAGCAGCTCCTTAGGGACTAGCGGCGGGAATGAGCAGTTCTTC
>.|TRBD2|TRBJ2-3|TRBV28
CASSFLSGRTDTQYF
TGTGCCAGCAGTTTCCTTAGCGGGAGAACAGATACGCAGTATTTT
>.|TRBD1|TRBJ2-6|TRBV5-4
CAGSWPPGQGSSGANILTF
TGTGCCGGCAGCTGGCCCCCGGGACAGGGATCCTCTGGGGCCAACATCCTGACTTTC
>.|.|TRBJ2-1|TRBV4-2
CASRIGREKYNEQFF
TGTGCCAGCCGAATAGGACGGGAGAAATACAATGAGCAGTTCTTC
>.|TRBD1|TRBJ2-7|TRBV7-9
CASSPGTAAYEQYF
TGTGCCAGCAGCCCCGGGACAGCGGCTTACGAGCAGTACTTC
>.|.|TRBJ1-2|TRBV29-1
CSVAPRLRGAFGYAF
TGCAGCGTGGCCCCCCGCCTACGGGGGGCTTTTGGCTACGCCTTC
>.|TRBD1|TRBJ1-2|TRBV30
CAWKGDRFYGYTF
TGTGCCTGGAAGGGGGACAGATTCTATGGCTACACTTTC
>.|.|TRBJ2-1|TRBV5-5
CASSGGGQEQFF
TGTGCCAGCAGCGGGGGGGGGCAAGAGCAGTTCTTC
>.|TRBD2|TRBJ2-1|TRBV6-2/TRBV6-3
CASSYSGTSGLNEQFF
TGTGCCAGCAGTTACTCCGGGACTAGCGGCCTCAATGAGCAGTTCTTC
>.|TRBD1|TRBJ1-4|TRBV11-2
CASGYGQANEKLFF
TGTGCCAGCGGTTACGGACAGGCTAATGAAAAACTGTTTTTT
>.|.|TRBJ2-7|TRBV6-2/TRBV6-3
CASRRTGRLYEQYF
TGTGCCAGCAGGAGGACTGGGAGACTCTACGAGCAGTACTTC
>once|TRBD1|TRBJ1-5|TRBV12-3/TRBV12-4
CTSSLRTGVSQHQHF
TGTACCAGCAGTTTAAGGACAGGGGTCAGTCAGCACCAGCATTTT
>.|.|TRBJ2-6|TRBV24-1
CATSDLSGANLLTF
TGTGCCACCAGTGACCTATCTGGGGCCAACCTCCTGACTTTC
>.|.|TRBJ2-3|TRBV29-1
CSLEDRGADMQYF
TGCAGCCTTGAAGATAGGGGGGCAGATATGCAGTATTTT
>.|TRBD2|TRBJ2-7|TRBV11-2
CASSLRTSGVSYEQYF
TGTGCCAGCAGCTTGCGGACTAGCGGGGTCTCCTACGAGCAGTACTTC
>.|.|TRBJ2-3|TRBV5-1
CASSSDQGRRTDTQYF
TGCGCCAGCAGTTCTGATCAGGGGCGGAGGACAGATACGCAGTATTTT
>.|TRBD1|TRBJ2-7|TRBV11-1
CTSSLSGTDYYEQYF
TGCACCAGCAGCCTGTCCGGGACAGACTACTACGAGCAGTACTTC
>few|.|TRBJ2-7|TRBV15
CATSRARGSYEQYF
TGTGCCACCAGCAGGGCGAGAGGGAGCTACGAGCAGTACTTC
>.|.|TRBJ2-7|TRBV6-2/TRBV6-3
CASSYSSTRLSHEQYF
TGTGCCAGCAGTTACTCCTCGACTAGACTCTCCCACGAGCAGTACTTC
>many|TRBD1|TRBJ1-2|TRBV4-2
CASSQAGTGYGYTF
TGTGCCAGCAGCCAGGCCGGGACAGGGTATGGCTACACCTTC
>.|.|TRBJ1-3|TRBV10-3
CVITRTDSGNTIYF
TGTGTCATCACCCGTACCGACTCTGGAAACACCATATATTTT
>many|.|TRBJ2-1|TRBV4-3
CASSQEQGSVEQFF
TGCGCCAGCAGCCAAGAGCAGGGGAGCGTTGAGCAGTTCTTC